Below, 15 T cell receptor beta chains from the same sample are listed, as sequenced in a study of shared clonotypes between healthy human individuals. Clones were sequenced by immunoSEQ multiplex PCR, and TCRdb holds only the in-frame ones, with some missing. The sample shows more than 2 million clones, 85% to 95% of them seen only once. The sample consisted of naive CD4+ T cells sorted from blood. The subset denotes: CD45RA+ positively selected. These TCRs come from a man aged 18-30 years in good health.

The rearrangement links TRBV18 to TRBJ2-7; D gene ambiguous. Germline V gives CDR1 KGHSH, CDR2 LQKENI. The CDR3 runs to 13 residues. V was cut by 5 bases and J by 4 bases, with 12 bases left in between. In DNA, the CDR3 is TGTGCCAGCTCAGGAAGTGCTCCTTACGAGCAGTACTTC. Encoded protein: CASSGSAPYEQYF.

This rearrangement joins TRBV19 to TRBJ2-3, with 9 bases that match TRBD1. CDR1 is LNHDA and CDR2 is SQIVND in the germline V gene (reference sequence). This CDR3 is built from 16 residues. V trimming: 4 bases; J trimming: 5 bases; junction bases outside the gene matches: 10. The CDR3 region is CASSTHGTGLGDTQYF. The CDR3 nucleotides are TGTGCCAGTAGTACCCACGGGACAGGGTTGGGAGATACGCAGTATTTT.

CDR3 in DNA: TGTGCCAGCAGTGAAGTAGCGGGGGGCCCCTCTCGGGTTGGGGAGCTGTTTTTT. This sequence encodes CASSEVAGGPSRVGELFF. The V call is TRBV6-1, the J call TRBJ2-2, with 10 positions matching TRBD2. Germline CDR1 and CDR2: MNHNS and SASEGT. The CDR3 runs 18 residues. V dropped 1 base and J dropped 8; count of bases not matched to a gene: 13.

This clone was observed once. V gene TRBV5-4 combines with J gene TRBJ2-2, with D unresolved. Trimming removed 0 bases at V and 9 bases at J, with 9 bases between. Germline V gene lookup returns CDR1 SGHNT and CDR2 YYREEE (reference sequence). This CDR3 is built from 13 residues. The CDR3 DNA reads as TGTGCCAGCAGCTTGGCCCCGACCCGGGAGCTGTTTTTT. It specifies CASSLAPTRELFF.

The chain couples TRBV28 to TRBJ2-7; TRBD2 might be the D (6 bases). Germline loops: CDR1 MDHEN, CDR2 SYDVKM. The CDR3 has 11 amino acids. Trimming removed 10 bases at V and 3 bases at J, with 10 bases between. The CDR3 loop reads CATGSGYEQYF. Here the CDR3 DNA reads TGTGCCACGGGTAGCGGCTACGAGCAGTACTTC.

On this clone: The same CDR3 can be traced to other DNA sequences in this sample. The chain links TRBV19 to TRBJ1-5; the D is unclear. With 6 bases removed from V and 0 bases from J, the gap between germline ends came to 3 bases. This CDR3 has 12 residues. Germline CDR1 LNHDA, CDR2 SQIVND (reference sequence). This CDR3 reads CASRASNQPQHF. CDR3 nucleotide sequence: TGTGCCAGTAGGGCTAGCAATCAGCCCCAGCATTTT.

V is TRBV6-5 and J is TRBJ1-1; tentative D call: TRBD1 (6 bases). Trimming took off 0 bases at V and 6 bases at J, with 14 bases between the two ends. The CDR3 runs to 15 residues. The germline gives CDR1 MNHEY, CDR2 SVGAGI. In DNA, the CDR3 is TGTGCCAGCAGTTACTCGACGGGGGCGCGCGCTGAAGCTTTCTTT. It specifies CASSYSTGARAEAFF.

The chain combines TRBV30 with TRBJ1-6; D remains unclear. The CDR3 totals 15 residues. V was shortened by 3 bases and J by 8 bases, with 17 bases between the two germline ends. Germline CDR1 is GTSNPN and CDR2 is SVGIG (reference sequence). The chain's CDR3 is CAWSPESLFDSPLHF. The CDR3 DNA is TGTGCCTGGAGCCCGGAGAGTTTGTTTGATTCACCCCTCCACTTT.

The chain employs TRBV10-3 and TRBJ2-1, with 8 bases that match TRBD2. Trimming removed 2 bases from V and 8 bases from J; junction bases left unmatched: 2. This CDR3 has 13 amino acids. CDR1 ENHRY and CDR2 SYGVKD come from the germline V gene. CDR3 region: CAISEDSGDEQFF. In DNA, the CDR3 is TGTGCCATCAGTGAGGATAGCGGGGATGAGCAGTTCTTC.

The DNA of the CDR3 is TGTGCCAGCAGCTTGGGAGGGGGACAGGCCACCGAGCAGTACTTC. Its protein product is CASSLGGGQATEQYF. The chain joins TRBV5-4 to TRBJ2-7; 8 bases are a match to TRBD1. V lost 0 bases, J lost 6 bases, and 8 bases stayed unmatched. Germline V lookup: CDR1 SGHNT, CDR2 YYREEE (reference sequence). There are 15 residues in the CDR3.

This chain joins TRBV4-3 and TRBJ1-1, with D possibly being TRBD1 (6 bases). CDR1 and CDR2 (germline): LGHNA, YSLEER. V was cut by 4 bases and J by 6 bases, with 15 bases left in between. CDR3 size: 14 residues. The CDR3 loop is CASSPPYGGAEAFF. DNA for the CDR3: TGCGCCAGCAGCCCCCCTTACGGGGGCGCTGAAGCTTTCTTT.

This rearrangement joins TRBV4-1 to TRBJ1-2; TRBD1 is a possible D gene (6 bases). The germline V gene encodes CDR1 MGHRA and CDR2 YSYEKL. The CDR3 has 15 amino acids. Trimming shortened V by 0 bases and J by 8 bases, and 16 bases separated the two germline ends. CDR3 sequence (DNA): TGCGCCAGCAGCCAAGAAGTAGCGACAGGCAGGGGCTACACCTTC. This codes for CASSQEVATGRGYTF.

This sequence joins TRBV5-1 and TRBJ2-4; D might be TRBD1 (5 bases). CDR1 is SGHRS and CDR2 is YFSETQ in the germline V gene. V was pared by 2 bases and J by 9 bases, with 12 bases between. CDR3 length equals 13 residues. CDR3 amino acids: CASSFDRQSIQYF. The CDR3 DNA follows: TGCGCCAGCAGCTTCGACAGACAGTCCATTCAGTACTTC. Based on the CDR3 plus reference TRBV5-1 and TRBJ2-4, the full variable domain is KAGVTQTPRYLIKTRGQQVTLSCSPISGHRSVSWYQQTPGQGLQFLFEYFSETQRNKGNFPGRFSGRQFSNSRSEMNVSTLELGDSALYLCASSFDRQSIQYFGAGTRLSVL.

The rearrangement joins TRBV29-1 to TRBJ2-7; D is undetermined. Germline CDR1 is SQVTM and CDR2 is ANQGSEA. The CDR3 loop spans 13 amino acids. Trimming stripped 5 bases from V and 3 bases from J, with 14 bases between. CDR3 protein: CSVSQARGYEQYF. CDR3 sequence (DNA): TGCAGCGTTTCACAAGCTCGTGGCTACGAGCAGTACTTC.

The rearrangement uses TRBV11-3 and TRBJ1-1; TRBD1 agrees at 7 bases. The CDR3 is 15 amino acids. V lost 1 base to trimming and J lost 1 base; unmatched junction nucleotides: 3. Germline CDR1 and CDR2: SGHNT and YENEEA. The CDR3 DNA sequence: TGTGCCAGCAGCTTAGTGGACAGGAGGAACACTGAAGCTTTCTTT. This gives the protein CASSLVDRRNTEAFF. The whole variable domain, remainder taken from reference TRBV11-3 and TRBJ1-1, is EAGVVQSPRYKIIEKKQPVAFWCNPISGHNTLYWYLQNLGQGPELLIRYENEEAVDDSQLPKDRFSAERLKGVDSTLKIQPAELGDSAVYLCASSLVDRRNTEAFFGQGTRLTVV.